Included here is one T cell receptor beta chain sequence, with context. The CDR3 is 15 residues long. Germline values: CDR1 LGHDT, CDR2 YNNKEL (reference sequence). Trimming stripped 0 bases from V and 7 bases from J, with 13 bases between. The data derive from a study of blood T cell repertoires in COVID-19. The overall study: Nucleic acid was either cDNA or gDNA, and it came from T cells, B-cell-depleted T cells, or PBMCs.

Generated by immunoSEQ multiplex PCR, the TCRdb table keeps only in-frame clones and is missing some. The data show about 200,000 clones, approximately 80% seen once. The genes are TRBV3-1 (or the pseudogene TRBV3-2) and TRBJ2-1, with D tentatively TRBD1 (5 bases). The TCR was taken from a woman aged 55-69 years with acute COVID-19. The sequenced sample was PBMCs or T cells enriched from blood (not recorded which). The CDR3 DNA sequence: TGTGCCAGCAGCCAAGATCTAGGGGCGTGGAATGAGCAGTTCTTC. It is translated as CASSQDLGAWNEQFF.